This T cell receptor (beta chain) was identified during a study of T cells in Graves' hyperthyroidism and ophthalmopathy. In its sample, this clonotype was seen many times. Its antigen remains unknown. A lack of ophthalmopathy progression within 18 months defined stable Graves' hyperthyroidism. Thyroid ultrasound, orbital computed tomography, clinical symptoms, and serum thyroxine and TRAb underpinned diagnoses. From RNA transcripts, TCR beta CDR3 regions were amplified. The TCR CDR3 first-round RT-PCR relied on the HTBI primer set. TCRdb analysed the multiplex PCR reads with MiXCR anew, one entry per CDR3 protein. In the table there are hundreds of thousands of distinct CDR3 sequences, about 15% of which are singletons. General study results and limits: Blood also contained most expanded thyroid clonotypes above 0.001.

Germline values: CDR1 MNHEY, CDR2 SMNVEV (reference sequence). V shed 6 bases and J 7 bases; nucleotides not matched to a gene: 10. There are 15 residues in the CDR3. This TCR came from a woman aged 18 to 35 with Graves' hyperthyroidism. The chain uses TRBV27 and TRBJ2-1; 9 bases fit TRBD1. Sequencing was carried out using blood. CDR3 DNA: TGTGCCAGCAGCAAAGGGACAGGGCGGGCTAATGAGCAGTTCTTC. Amino acid sequence: CASSKGTGRANEQFF.